Described below is a single T cell receptor (beta chain) sequence and its context. This specimen includes other DNA sequences encoding the same CDR3. The data belong to a study of beta chain features in type 1 diabetes. Isolated RNA was reverse transcribed in full, so expressed TCRB transcripts were sequenced. The method was immunoSEQ multiplex PCR; TCRdb's version includes in-frame clones alone and lacks a portion of them. The sample shows some 150,000 clones, under 60% of them seen only once. Trimming cost V 5 bases and J 2 bases; bases outside gene matches: 6. Germline CDR1 SGHTA, CDR2 FQGNSA. This CDR3 is built from 15 residues.

This clonotype was sampled from a young man in good health. The sequenced material came from Tregs from blood. This chain uses TRBV7-2 with TRBJ2-7; TRBD1 matches at 10 bases. This chain's CDR3 is CASSIGTGVPYEQYF. In DNA form, the CDR3 reads TGTGCCAGCAGCATCGGGACAGGGGTTCCCTACGAGCAGTACTTC.